The clone carrying this TCR beta chain has just a few counts. This CDR3 contains 14 residues. Germline CDR1 reads MGHRA; CDR2 reads YSYEKL. V dropped 1 base and J dropped 6 bases, with 10 bases sitting between them. This sample is part of a study of cytomegalovirus exposure and HLA in healthy donors. When sampled, the donors appeared nominally healthy, though they likely had unrecorded immune exposures. 60 Vbeta and 13 Jbeta primers were used in PCR. In the original workflow: Later, roughly 86 million unique TCR beta chains were counted in an analysis, and roughly 10 million of them were shared. Method: immunoSEQ multiplex PCR; TCRdb's copy keeps in-frame clones and lacks some. V and J calls and clone size follow that table, whereas D and trimming were derived from the DNA. The sample yields about 140,000 clones, about 75% seen once.

Sequencing used PBMCs. This chain links TRBV4-1 with TRBJ1-5; D call uncertain. The sequence was collected from a man in his sixties in good health and CMV-seronegative. CDR3 sequence: CASSQAEAPQPQHF. The CDR3 region has the DNA TGCGCCAGCAGCCAAGCGGAGGCTCCTCAGCCCCAGCATTTT.